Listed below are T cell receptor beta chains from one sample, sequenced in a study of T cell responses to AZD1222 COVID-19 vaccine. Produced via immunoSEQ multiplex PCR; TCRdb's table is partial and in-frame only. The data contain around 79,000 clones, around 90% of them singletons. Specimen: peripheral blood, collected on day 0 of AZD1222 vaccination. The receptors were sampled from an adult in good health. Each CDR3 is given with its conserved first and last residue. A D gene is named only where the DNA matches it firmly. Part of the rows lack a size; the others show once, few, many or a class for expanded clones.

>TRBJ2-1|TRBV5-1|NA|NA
TGCGCCAGTCTTTTGCCGGGGAACAATGAGCAGTTCTTC
CASLLPGNNEQFF
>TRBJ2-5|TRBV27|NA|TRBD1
TGTGCCAGCGCCGACAGGGGGGAGACCCAGTACTTC
CASADRGETQYF
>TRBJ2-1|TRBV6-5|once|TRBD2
TGTGCCAGCAGTTACGAGGGAGGGCGTGAGCAGTTCTTC
CASSYEGGREQFF
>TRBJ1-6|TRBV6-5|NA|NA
TGTGCCAGCAGTTACAGTGTCCAATCCTATAATTCACCCCTCCACTTT
CASSYSVQSYNSPLHF
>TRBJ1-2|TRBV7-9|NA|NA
TGTGCCAGCAGCTTAGCCCCGGGACTCCCGAGGGCTAACTATGGCTACACCTTC
CASSLAPGLPRANYGYTF
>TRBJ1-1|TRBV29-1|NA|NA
TGCAGCGTTGATCCCGGGCTCCTGAACACTGAAGCTTTCTTT
CSVDPGLLNTEAFF
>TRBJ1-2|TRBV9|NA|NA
TGTGCCAGCAGCGTAGCGACGGAGGGCCGCTGGGGGGGCTACACCTTC
CASSVATEGRWGGYTF
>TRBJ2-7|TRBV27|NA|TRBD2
TGTGCCAGCAGTCGAGGGGGCGGGGGGGCATACGAGCAGTACTTC
CASSRGGGGAYEQYF
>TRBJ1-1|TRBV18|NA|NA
TGTGCCAGCTCACCACCTTCTGGACGAGACGCTGAAGCTTTCTTT
CASSPPSGRDAEAFF
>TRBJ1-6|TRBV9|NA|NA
TGTGCCAGCAGCGTAGAGGCAGGGAATTCACCCCTCCACTTT
CASSVEAGNSPLHF